These 16 T cell receptor beta chains came from one sample sequenced in a study of T cell responses to AZD1222 COVID-19 vaccine. Here immunoSEQ multiplex PCR was the method, and the copy in TCRdb shows in-frame clones only, minus some. Among over 85,000 clones listed, 65% to 85% were seen once. The source material was peripheral blood, sampled 28 days after the second AZD1222 dose. The receptors shown here come from an adult who received the AZD1222 COVID-19 vaccine.

This chain connects TRBV27 to TRBJ2-7; the match to TRBD1 covers 11 bases. Germline lookup yields CDR1 MNHEY and CDR2 SMNVEV (reference sequence). The CDR3 contains 15 residues. With V trimmed by 2 bases and J by 1 base, 1 base remained unmatched. The CDR3 sequence: CASSLGQGASYEQYF. CDR3 nucleotide sequence: TGTGCCAGCAGTTTAGGACAGGGGGCTTCCTACGAGCAGTACTTC.

The chain employs TRBV5-4 and TRBJ1-1; D call uncertain. CDR1 is SGHNT and CDR2 is YYREEE in the germline V gene (reference sequence). The CDR3 extends over 13 amino acids. Trimming took 1 base from V and 7 from J, leaving 11 bases between them. The CDR3 loop reads CASSLYQINEAFF. DNA of the CDR3: TGTGCCAGCAGCTTGTACCAGATAAATGAAGCTTTCTTT.

The gene calls are TRBV5-1 and TRBJ1-2; no clear D. The CDR3 spans 13 residues. The V end was cut by 0 bases, the J end by 4 bases, with 7 bases between. Germline values: CDR1 SGHRS, CDR2 YFSETQ. The CDR3 reads CASSLADGYGYTF. The CDR3 nucleotides read TGCGCCAGCAGCTTGGCTGACGGCTATGGCTACACCTTC.

The rearrangement uses TRBV7-9 and TRBJ1-2, with D hard to call. With 6 bases removed from V and 1 base from J, the gap between germline ends came to 6 bases. This CDR3 comprises 12 residues. The germline V gene encodes CDR1 SEHNR and CDR2 FQNEAQ (reference sequence). The CDR3 protein is CASRSNNYGYTF. In DNA form, the CDR3 reads TGTGCCAGCAGGAGTAATAACTATGGCTACACCTTC. Together with reference TRBV7-9 and TRBJ1-2, the CDR3 gives the full variable domain: DTGVSQNPRHKITKRGQNVTFRCDPISEHNRLYWYRQTLGQGPEFLTYFQNEAQLEKSRLLSDRFSAERPKGSFSTLEIQRTEQGDSAMYLCASRSNNYGYTFGSGTRLTVV.

The rearrangement links TRBV19 to TRBJ1-2; 8 bases map to TRBD1. This CDR3 contains 14 residues. V was pared by 5 bases and J by 3 bases, with 5 bases of the junction left unmatched. Germline V gives CDR1 LNHDA, CDR2 SQIVND (reference sequence). The CDR3 sequence is CASSWDRSDYGYTF. The DNA of the CDR3 is TGTGCCAGTAGTTGGGACAGGTCGGACTATGGCTACACCTTC.

This sequence joins TRBV4-1 and TRBJ1-2; 12 nucleotides agree with TRBD1. The CDR3 has 15 residues. In germline, CDR1 is MGHRA, CDR2 YSYEKL. Trimming removed 1 base from V and 8 bases from J; junction bases left unmatched: 5. CDR3 DNA sequence: TGCGCCAGCAGCCAAGTGGGGACAGGGGGCAGGGGCTACACCTTC. This codes for CASSQVGTGGRGYTF.

The chain combines TRBV19 with TRBJ1-2; D unresolved. The V gene lost 5 bases and the J gene lost 2 bases, with 21 bases spanning the gap. The CDR3 loop spans 17 amino acids. Germline assignment: CDR1 LNHDA and CDR2 SQIVND (reference sequence). DNA of the CDR3: TGTGCCAGTAGTTCCGGGTCGACGACCTATTGGAACTATGGCTACACCTTC. Its protein product is CASSSGSTTYWNYGYTF.

The rearrangement links TRBV18 to TRBJ1-2; D is unclear. CDR1 KGHSH and CDR2 LQKENI come from the germline V gene. V was clipped by 2 bases and J by 3 bases, with 13 bases between them. The CDR3 consists of 15 residues. The CDR3 nucleotides are TGTGCCAGCTCACCATCGGCAGGCCCAGACTATGGCTACACCTTC. It encodes CASSPSAGPDYGYTF.

The gene calls are TRBV10-2 and TRBJ1-3; unclear D gene. Trimming pared 4 bases from V and 0 bases from J, leaving 4 bases between. This CDR3 region has 13 residues. Germline V gene sequence: CDR1 WSHSY, CDR2 SAAADI. The CDR3 region has the DNA TGCGCCAGCAGTGCGGGCTCTGGAAACACCATATATTTT. It is translated as CASSAGSGNTIYF.

The chain links TRBV18 to TRBJ1-3; no firm D call. The V gene's germline CDR1 is KGHSH and CDR2 LQKENI. This CDR3 contains 14 residues. V shed 3 bases and J shed 4 bases, with 10 bases lying between them. For the CDR3, the DNA is TGTGCCAGCTCACCTCGGGGTAGCGGAAACACCATATATTTT. It translates to CASSPRGSGNTIYF.

V gene TRBV30 combines with J gene TRBJ1-2; D perhaps matches TRBD1 (6 bases). Germline CDR1 is GTSNPN and CDR2 is SVGIG (reference sequence). The CDR3 spans 14 residues. V was trimmed by 1 base and J by 5 bases, leaving 14 bases between them. The CDR3 is CAWSGGRGPYGYTF. CDR3 bases: TGTGCCTGGAGTGGGGGCAGGGGCCCATATGGCTACACCTTC.

This chain joins TRBV12-5 and TRBJ1-1; D possibly corresponds to TRBD1 (5 bases). The CDR3 is made up of 13 amino acids. Germline values: CDR1 LGHNT, CDR2 FRNRAP. Trimming took 7 bases from V and 5 from J, leaving 14 bases between them. The CDR3 DNA is TGTGCTAGTGCACCGACAGACTTGACTGAAGCTTTCTTT. Its protein is CASAPTDLTEAFF.

This chain connects TRBV13 to TRBJ2-4, with a weak D call TRBD1 (5 bases). V was shortened by 4 bases and J by 0 bases, with 19 bases between the two germline ends. CDR1 and CDR2 from the germline V gene are PRHDT and FYEKMQ (reference sequence). This CDR3 region has 18 residues. CDR3 loop: CASSSQTDLPLAKNIQYF. CDR3 DNA: TGTGCCAGCAGCTCTCAGACAGACCTACCTTTAGCCAAAAACATTCAGTACTTC. The complete variable domain, with remaining parts taken from reference TRBV13 and TRBJ2-4, reads AAGVIQSPRHLIKEKRETATLKCYPIPRHDTVYWYQQGPGQDPQFLISFYEKMQSDKGSIPDRFSAQQFSDYHSELNMSSLELGDSALYFCASSSQTDLPLAKNIQYFGAGTRLSVL.

The rearrangement uses TRBV5-1 and TRBJ2-7; no clear D gene. This CDR3 has 15 amino acids. Deletions cut 0 bases from V and 2 bases from J, with 12 bases between. Germline values: CDR1 SGHRS, CDR2 YFSETQ. The CDR3 nucleotides read TGCGCCAGCAGCTTGGGAGTGGATCGGACCTACGAGCAGTACTTC. Residues: CASSLGVDRTYEQYF.

V is TRBV6-5 and J is TRBJ1-1; D uncertain. Germline V gene data show CDR1 as MNHEY and CDR2 as SVGAGI. The CDR3 is 15 residues long. Trimming took 6 bases from V and 2 from J, leaving 16 bases between them. The chain's CDR3 is CASRSVGGANTEAFF. For the CDR3, the DNA is TGTGCCAGCAGATCGGTCGGTGGCGCTAACACTGAAGCTTTCTTT.

This sequence joins TRBV2 and TRBJ1-4, with D maybe TRBD1 (6 bases). V lost 5 bases to trimming and J lost 2 bases, with 12 bases between them. The germline CDR1 and CDR2 sequences are SNHLY and FYNNEI. This CDR3 is built from 15 residues. The CDR3 DNA follows: TGTGCCAGCAGTCAACAGGGTTTGACTAATGAAAAACTGTTTTTT. It translates to CASSQQGLTNEKLFF. Full variable domain (rest looked up from reference TRBV2 and TRBJ1-4): EPEVTQTPSHQVTQMGQEVILRCVPISNHLYFYWYRQILGQKVEFLVSFYNNEISEKSEIFDDQFSVERPDGSNFTLKIRSTKLEDSAMYFCASSQQGLTNEKLFFGSGTQLSVL.